The TCR beta chain described here comes from a study of shared clonotypes between healthy human individuals. Study observations and caveats: Naive subsets usually exceeded memory subsets in estimated richness.

Libraries were prepared by immunoSEQ multiplex PCR; TCRdb keeps only in-frame clonotypes and omits some of them. The sample has over 2 million clones; 85% to 95% are singletons. About this clone: What it binds is not known.

Germline V lookup: CDR1 SGHKS, CDR2 YYEKEE (reference sequence). V shed 4 bases and J 3 bases; nucleotides not matched to a gene: 1. The CDR3 runs to 13 residues. This clonotype was obtained from a man aged 18 to 30 in good health. The J gene is TRBJ2-5, the V gene TRBV5-5; 9 positions match TRBD1. Sequencing used naive CD4+ T cells sorted from blood. Subset indicated: CD45RA+ positively selected. CDR3 sequence reads: CASSGTGKETQYF. The CDR3, as DNA: TGTGCCAGCAGCGGGACAGGGAAAGAGACCCAGTACTTC.